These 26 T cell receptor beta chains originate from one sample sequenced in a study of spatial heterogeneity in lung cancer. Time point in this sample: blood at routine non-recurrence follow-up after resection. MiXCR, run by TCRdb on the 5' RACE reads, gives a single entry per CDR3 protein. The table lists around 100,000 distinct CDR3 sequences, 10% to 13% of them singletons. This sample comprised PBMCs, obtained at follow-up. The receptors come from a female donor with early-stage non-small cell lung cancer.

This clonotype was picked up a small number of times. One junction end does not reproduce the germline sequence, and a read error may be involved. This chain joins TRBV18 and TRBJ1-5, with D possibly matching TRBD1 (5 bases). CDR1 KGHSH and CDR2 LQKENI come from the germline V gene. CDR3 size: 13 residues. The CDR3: CASSQGSDQPQHF. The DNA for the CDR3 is TGTGCCAGCTCCCAGGGTAGCGATCAGCCCCAGCATTTT.

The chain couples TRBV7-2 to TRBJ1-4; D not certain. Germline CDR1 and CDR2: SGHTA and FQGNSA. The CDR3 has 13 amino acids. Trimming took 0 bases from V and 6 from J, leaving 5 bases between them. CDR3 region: CASSLARDEKLFF. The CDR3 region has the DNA TGTGCCAGCAGCTTAGCCCGAGATGAAAAACTGTTTTTT.

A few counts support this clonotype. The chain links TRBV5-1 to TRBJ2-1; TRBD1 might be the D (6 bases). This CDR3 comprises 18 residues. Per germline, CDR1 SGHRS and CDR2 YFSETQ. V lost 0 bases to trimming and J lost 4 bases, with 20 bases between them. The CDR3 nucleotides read TGCGCCAGCAGCTTGGTAGGGTGGGACAAAAATCCTTACAATGAGCAGTTCTTC. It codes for CASSLVGWDKNPYNEQFF.

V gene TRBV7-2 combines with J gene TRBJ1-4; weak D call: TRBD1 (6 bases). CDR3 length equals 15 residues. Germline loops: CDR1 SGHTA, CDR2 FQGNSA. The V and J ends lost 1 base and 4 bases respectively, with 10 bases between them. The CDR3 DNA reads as TGTGCCAGCAGCTTAGGGGGACAAGATAATGAAAAACTGTTTTTT. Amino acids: CASSLGGQDNEKLFF.

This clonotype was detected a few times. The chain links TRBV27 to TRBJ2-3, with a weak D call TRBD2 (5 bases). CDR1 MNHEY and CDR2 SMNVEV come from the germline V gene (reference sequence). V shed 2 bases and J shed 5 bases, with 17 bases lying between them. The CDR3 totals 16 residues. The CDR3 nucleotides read TGTGCCAGCAGTTTACATTGGCTAGCCAGCGGAGATACGCAGTATTTT. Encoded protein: CASSLHWLASGDTQYF.

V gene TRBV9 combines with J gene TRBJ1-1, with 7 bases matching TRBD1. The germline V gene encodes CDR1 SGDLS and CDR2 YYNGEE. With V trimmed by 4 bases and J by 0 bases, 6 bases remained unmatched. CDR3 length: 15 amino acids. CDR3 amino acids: CASSLSTGMNTEAFF. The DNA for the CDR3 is TGTGCCAGCAGCTTATCGACAGGGATGAACACTGAAGCTTTCTTT.

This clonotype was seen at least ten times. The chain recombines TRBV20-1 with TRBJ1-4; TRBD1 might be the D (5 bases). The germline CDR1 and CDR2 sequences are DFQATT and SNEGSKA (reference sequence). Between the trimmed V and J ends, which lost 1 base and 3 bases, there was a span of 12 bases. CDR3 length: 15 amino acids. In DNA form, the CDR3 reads TGCAGTGCTAGAGTCGACAGACTCTCTAATGAAAAACTGTTTTTT. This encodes CSARVDRLSNEKLFF.

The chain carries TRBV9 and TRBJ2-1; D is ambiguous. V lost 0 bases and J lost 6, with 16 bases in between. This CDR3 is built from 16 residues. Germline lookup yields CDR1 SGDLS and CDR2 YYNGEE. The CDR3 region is CASSVAGVVERNEQFF. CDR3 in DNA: TGTGCCAGCAGCGTAGCCGGTGTAGTAGAGCGCAATGAGCAGTTCTTC.

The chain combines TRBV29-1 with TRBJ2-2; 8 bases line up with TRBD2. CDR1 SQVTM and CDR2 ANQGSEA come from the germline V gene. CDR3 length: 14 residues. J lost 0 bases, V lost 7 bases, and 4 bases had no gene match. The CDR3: CSAMTSANTGELFF. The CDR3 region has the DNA TGCAGCGCCATGACTAGCGCGAACACCGGGGAGCTGTTTTTT.

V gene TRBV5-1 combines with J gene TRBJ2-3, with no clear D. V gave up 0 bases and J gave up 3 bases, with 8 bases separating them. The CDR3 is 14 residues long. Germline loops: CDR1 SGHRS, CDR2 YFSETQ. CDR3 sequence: CASSLGGVTDTQYF. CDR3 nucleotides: TGCGCCAGCAGCTTGGGAGGCGTGACAGATACGCAGTATTTT.

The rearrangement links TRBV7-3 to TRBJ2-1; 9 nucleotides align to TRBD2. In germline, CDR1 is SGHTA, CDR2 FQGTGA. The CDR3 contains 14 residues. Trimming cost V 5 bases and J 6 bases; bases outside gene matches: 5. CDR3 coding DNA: TGTGCCAGCAGCGCGGGAGGGCCCGGCAATGAGCAGTTCTTC. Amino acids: CASSAGGPGNEQFF.

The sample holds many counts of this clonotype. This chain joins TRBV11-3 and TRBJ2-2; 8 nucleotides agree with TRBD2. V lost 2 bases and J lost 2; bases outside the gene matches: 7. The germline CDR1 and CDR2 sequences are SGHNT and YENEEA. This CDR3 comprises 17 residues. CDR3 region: CASSLTALAGNTGELFF. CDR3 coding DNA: TGTGCCAGCAGCTTAACGGCGTTAGCGGGAAACACCGGGGAGCTGTTTTTT.

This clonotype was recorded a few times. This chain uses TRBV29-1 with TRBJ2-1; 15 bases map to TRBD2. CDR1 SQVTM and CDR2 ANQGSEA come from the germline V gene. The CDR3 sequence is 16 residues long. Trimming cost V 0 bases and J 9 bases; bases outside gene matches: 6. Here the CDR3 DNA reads TGCAGCGTTGAAGATCATGGACTAGCGGGAGGGGGTGAGCAGTTCTTC. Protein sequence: CSVEDHGLAGGGEQFF.

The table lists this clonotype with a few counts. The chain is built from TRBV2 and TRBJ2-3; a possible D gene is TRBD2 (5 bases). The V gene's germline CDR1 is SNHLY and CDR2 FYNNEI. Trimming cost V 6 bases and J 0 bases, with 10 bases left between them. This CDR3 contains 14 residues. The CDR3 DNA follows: TGTGCCAGCAGCGGGGTCGGGAGCACAGATACGCAGTATTTT. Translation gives CASSGVGSTDTQYF.

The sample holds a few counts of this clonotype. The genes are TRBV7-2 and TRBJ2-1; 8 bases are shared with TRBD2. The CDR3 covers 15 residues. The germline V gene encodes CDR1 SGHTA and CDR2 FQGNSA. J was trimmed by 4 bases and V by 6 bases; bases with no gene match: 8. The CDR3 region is CASRKTGGLYNEQFF. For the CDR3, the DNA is TGTGCCAGCAGAAAAACGGGAGGGCTTTACAATGAGCAGTTCTTC.

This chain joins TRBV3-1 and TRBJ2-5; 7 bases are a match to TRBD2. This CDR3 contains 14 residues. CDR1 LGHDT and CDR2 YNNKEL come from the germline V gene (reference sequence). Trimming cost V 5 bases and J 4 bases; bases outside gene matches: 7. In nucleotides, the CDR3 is TGTGCCAGCAGCTCTGGGACTAATGCAGAGACCCAGTACTTC. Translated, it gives CASSSGTNAETQYF.

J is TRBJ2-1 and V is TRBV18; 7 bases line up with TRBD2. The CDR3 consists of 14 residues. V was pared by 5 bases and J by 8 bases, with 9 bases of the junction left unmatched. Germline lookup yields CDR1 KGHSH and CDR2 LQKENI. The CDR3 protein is CASSVVLARDEQFF. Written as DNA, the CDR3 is TGTGCCAGCTCAGTTGTACTAGCGAGGGATGAGCAGTTCTTC.

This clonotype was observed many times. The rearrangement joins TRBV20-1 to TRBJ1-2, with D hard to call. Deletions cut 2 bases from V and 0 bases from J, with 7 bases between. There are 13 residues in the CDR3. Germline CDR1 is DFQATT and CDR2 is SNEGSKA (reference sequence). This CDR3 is CSARYPANYGYTF. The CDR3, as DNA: TGCAGTGCTAGATACCCGGCTAACTATGGCTACACCTTC.

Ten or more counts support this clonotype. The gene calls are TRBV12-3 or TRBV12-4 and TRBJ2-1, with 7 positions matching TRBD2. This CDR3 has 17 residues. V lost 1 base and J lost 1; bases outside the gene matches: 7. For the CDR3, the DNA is TGTGCCAGCAGTTTAGTTGGTCTAGCGGTATCCTACAATGAGCAGTTCTTC. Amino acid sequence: CASSLVGLAVSYNEQFF.

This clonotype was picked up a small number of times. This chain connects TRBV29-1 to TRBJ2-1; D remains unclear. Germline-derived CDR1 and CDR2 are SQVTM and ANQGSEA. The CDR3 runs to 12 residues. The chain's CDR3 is CSGAPGINEQFF. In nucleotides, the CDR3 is TGCAGTGGCGCACCTGGGATTAATGAGCAGTTCTTC.

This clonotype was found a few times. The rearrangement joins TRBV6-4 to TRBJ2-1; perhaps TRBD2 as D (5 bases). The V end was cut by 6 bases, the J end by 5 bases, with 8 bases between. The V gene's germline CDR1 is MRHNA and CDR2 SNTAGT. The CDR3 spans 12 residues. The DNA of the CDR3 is TGTGCCAGCAGAGGTAGCGACAATGAGCAGTTCTTC. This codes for CASRGSDNEQFF.

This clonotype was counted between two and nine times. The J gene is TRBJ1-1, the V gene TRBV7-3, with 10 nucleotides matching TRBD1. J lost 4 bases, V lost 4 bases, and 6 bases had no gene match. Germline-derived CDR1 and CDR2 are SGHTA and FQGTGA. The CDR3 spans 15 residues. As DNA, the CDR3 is TGTGCCAGCAGCTCGACAGGGGGCCGGGGCACTGAAGCTTTCTTT. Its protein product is CASSSTGGRGTEAFF.

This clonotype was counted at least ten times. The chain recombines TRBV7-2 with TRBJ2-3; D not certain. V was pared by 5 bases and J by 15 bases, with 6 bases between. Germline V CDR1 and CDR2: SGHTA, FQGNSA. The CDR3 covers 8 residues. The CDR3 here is CASSPTYF. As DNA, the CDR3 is TGTGCCAGCAGCCCCACCTATTTT. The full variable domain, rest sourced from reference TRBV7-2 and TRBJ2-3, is GAGVSQSPSNKVTEKGKDVELRCDPISGHTALYWYRQSLGQGLEFLIYFQGNSAPDKSGLPSDRFSAERTGGSVSTLTIQRTQQEDSAVYLCASSPTYFGPGTRLTVL.

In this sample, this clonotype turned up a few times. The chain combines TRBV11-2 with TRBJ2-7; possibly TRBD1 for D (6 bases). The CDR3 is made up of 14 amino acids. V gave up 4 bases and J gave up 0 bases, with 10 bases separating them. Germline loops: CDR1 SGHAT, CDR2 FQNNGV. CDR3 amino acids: CASSYQTGSYEQYF. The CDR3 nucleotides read TGTGCCAGCAGCTATCAGACAGGCTCCTACGAGCAGTACTTC. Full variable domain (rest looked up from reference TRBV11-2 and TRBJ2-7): EAGVAQSPRYKIIEKRQSVAFWCNPISGHATLYWYQQILGQGPKLLIQFQNNGVVDDSQLPKDRFSAERLKGVDSTLKIQPAKLEDSAVYLCASSYQTGSYEQYFGPGTRLTVT.

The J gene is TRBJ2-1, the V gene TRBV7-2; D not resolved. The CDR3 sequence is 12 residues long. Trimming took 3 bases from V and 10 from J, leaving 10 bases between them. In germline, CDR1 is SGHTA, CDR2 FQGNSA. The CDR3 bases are TGTGCCAGCAGCTTCTTATCCGGGGAGCAGTTCTTC. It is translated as CASSFLSGEQFF.

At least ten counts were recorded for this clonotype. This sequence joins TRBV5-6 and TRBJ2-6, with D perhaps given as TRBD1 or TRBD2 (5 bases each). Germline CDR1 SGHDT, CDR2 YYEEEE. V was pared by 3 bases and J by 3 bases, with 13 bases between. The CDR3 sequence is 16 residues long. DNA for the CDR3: TGTGCCAGCAGCTATGGATGGGGGAATGGGGCCAACGTCCTGACTTTC. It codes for CASSYGWGNGANVLTF.